The 11 T cell receptor beta chains below were found in one sample sequenced in a study of shared clonotypes between healthy human individuals. Sequencing was performed with immunoSEQ multiplex PCR; in TCRdb, only in-frame clones are kept and a portion is missing. The sample comprises some 2.1 million clones, roughly 94% of which are singletons, and 0.13% rests with the top ten. Material for sequencing was naive CD4+ T cells sorted from blood. Stated subset: CD45RA+ positively selected. The source of these receptors is a man aged 18 to 30 in good health.

The J gene is TRBJ1-6, the V gene TRBV18; D unclear. The V gene lost 4 bases and the J gene lost 10 bases, with 11 bases spanning the gap. This CDR3 comprises 13 residues. Germline V gene sequence: CDR1 KGHSH, CDR2 LQKENI. The CDR3 is CASSQRERSPLHF. CDR3 coding DNA: TGTGCCAGCTCACAGAGGGAGCGATCACCCCTCCACTTT.

The V gene is TRBV5-4, the J gene TRBJ2-7, with TRBD2 matching 8 bases. Losses at the gene ends were 4 bases for V and 7 bases for J; bases not matched to a gene: 4. Germline loops: CDR1 SGHNT, CDR2 YYREEE (reference sequence). CDR3 size: 12 residues. CDR3 amino acids: CASSPVAGEQYF. CDR3 DNA sequence: TGTGCCAGCAGCCCAGTAGCGGGAGAGCAGTACTTC.

This clone was detected only once. An end of the junction does not agree with germline; a read error may underlie this. This sequence joins TRBV19 and TRBJ1-4; 8 bases agree with TRBD1. Germline values: CDR1 LNHDA, CDR2 SQIVND (reference sequence). This CDR3 has 13 amino acids. CDR3 sequence (DNA): TGTGCCACTAGTGGACAGGGTCGTGAAAAACTGTTTTTT. It encodes CATSGQGREKLFF.

V gene TRBV2 combines with J gene TRBJ1-3, with D uncertain. The V gene lost 4 bases and the J gene lost 4 bases, with 14 bases spanning the gap. There are 15 residues in the CDR3. In germline, CDR1 is SNHLY, CDR2 FYNNEI. The CDR3 DNA is TGTGCCAGCAGTGTCGCCCTTGGGCCCGGAAACACCATATATTTT. It specifies CASSVALGPGNTIYF.

The rearrangement joins TRBV18 to TRBJ2-1; 8 bases agree with TRBD1. V was pared by 3 bases and J by 5 bases, with 9 bases of the junction left unmatched. The CDR3 runs to 16 residues. Germline V CDR1 and CDR2: KGHSH, LQKENI. CDR3 residues: CASSPTGAHTHNEQFF. CDR3 nucleotides: TGTGCCAGCTCACCGACAGGGGCCCACACCCACAATGAGCAGTTCTTC.

The chain uses TRBV11-2 and TRBJ2-5; 9 bases align to TRBD1. This CDR3 has 18 residues. The junction had 14 bases not matched to a gene; V was cut back by 1 base and J by 5 bases. Germline CDR1 and CDR2: SGHAT and FQNNGV. CDR3: CASSLVPSGTGSWETQYF. Written as DNA, the CDR3 is TGTGCCAGCAGCTTAGTGCCATCCGGGACAGGGTCGTGGGAGACCCAGTACTTC. Variable domain in full (rest from reference TRBV11-2 and TRBJ2-5): EAGVAQSPRYKIIEKRQSVAFWCNPISGHATLYWYQQILGQGPKLLIQFQNNGVVDDSQLPKDRFSAERLKGVDSTLKIQPAKLEDSAVYLCASSLVPSGTGSWETQYFGPGTRLLVL.

The chain uses TRBV6-1 and TRBJ2-7; D gene ambiguous. V was cut by 6 bases and J by 4 bases, with 7 bases left in between. Looked up from germline, CDR1 is MNHNS and CDR2 is SASEGT. This CDR3 contains 11 residues. The CDR3 bases are TGTGCCAGCAGGACCTCTTACGAGCAGTACTTC. As protein: CASRTSYEQYF.

The rearrangement uses TRBV7-2 and TRBJ2-2; a weak D match, TRBD1 (6 bases). CDR1 and CDR2 from the germline V gene are SGHTA and FQGNSA. This CDR3 is built from 15 residues. The V end lost 6 bases, the J end lost 1 base, and 12 bases lay between the germline ends. The CDR3 DNA is TGTGCCAGCAGTACCGGGACACTGAACACCGGGGAGCTGTTTTTT. This gives the protein CASSTGTLNTGELFF.

The chain is built from TRBV5-1 and TRBJ2-7, with D perhaps TRBD1 (6 bases). CDR1 and CDR2 (germline): SGHRS, YFSETQ. The CDR3 is 14 residues long. V shed 4 bases and J shed 1 base, with 12 bases lying between them. Written as DNA, the CDR3 is TGCGCCAGCAGCGTGACAGGCCCATCCTACGAGCAGTACTTC. This sequence encodes CASSVTGPSYEQYF. The entire variable domain, with the rest obtained from reference TRBV5-1 and TRBJ2-7, is as follows: KAGVTQTPRYLIKTRGQQVTLSCSPISGHRSVSWYQQTPGQGLQFLFEYFSETQRNKGNFPGRFSGRQFSNSRSEMNVSTLELGDSALYLCASSVTGPSYEQYFGPGTRLTVT.

The J gene is TRBJ2-3, the V gene TRBV5-1; 9 bases line up with TRBD2. The CDR3 runs 18 residues. Germline V gives CDR1 SGHRS, CDR2 YFSETQ. The J segment lost 1 base and the V segment lost 0 bases, leaving 9 bases of the junction unmatched. The CDR3 loop is CASSLVAGALFGTDTQYF. CDR3 DNA: TGCGCCAGCAGCTTGGTAGCGGGGGCCCTCTTTGGCACAGATACGCAGTATTTT.

V is TRBV10-2 and J is TRBJ1-1; no firm D call. The CDR3 is 15 amino acids. V lost 5 bases and J lost 5, with 18 bases in between. CDR1 and CDR2 (germline): WSHSY, SAAADI. CDR3 amino acids: CASSNYGTLKTEAFF. The CDR3 DNA reads TGCGCCAGCAGTAACTACGGTACACTTAAGACTGAAGCTTTCTTT.